A single sample is the source of the 2 T cell receptor beta chains below, sequenced in a study of T cell repertoires in cytomegalovirus infection. In TCRdb, the reads were re-called with MiXCR into one record per CDR3 protein. The sample includes about a million distinct CDR3 sequences, approximately 31% seen only once; the top ten take around 15%. These receptors' antigens are unknown. The sequences come from cultured CD8+ T cells from PBMCs, collected from culture after CMV antigen stimulation. The source of these receptors is a human donor in good health (CMV status not recorded). Some clones in this sample may be carry-over from other donors' samples.

This clonotype was seen ten or more times. This chain uses TRBV12-3 or TRBV12-4 with TRBJ1-5, with D perhaps matching TRBD1 (5 bases). Deletions cut 6 bases from V and 0 bases from J, with 12 bases between. This CDR3 comprises 15 residues. The CDR3, as DNA: TGTGCCAGCAGCGAGACAGTTTATAGCAATCAGCCCCAGCATTTT. Its protein product is CASSETVYSNQPQHF.

Details on this clonotype: Relative to the germline gene, one junction end is altered; a read error may explain this. The chain is built from TRBV7-7 and TRBJ2-1; D might be TRBD1 (6 bases). The CDR3 spans 18 residues. Germline loops: CDR1 SSHAT, CDR2 FNYEAQ (reference sequence). CDR3 sequence (DNA): TGTGCTAGCAACCTAGAGGGGGAACAGGGTTATCTACGATGTGAGCAGTTCTTC. It is translated as CASNLEGEQGYLRCEQFF.